The 2 T cell receptor beta chains reported below all come from one sample, sequenced in a study of blood T cells in healthy people across ages. The authors ran a second PCR of 7 to 11 cycles using a sample-barcoded 5' primer and a J-beta primer mix. TCRdb ran MiXCR on the 5' RACE reads and lists one entry per CDR3 protein. Of roughly 560,000 distinct CDR3 sequences in the sample, less than 25% were seen once. This sample was shared with a second study, whose subject was T cells of mothers and their children.

Sequences were obtained from blood. The receptors were sampled from a boy aged 5-17 years in good health.

This sequence joins TRBV27 and TRBJ2-5; D remains unclear. The J call is in doubt because the DNA end fits TRBJ2-7 better. The CDR3 loop spans 14 amino acids. In germline, CDR1 is MNHEY, CDR2 SMNVEV (reference sequence). The CDR3 DNA reads TGTGCCAGCGCACTACTAATGGGTGCCTACGAGCAGTACTTC. Protein sequence: CASALLMGAYEQYF.

This chain joins TRBV16 and TRBJ1-4; D not certain. V dropped 4 bases and J dropped 8 bases, with 8 bases sitting between them. Germline V lookup: CDR1 KGHSY, CDR2 FQNENV. The CDR3 spans 12 residues. The CDR3 spells CASSRSHEKLFF. DNA of the CDR3: TGTGCCAGCAGCCGGTCACACGAAAAACTGTTTTTT.